Below are 11 T cell receptor beta chains sequenced from a single sample in a study of cytomegalovirus exposure and HLA in healthy donors. 60 Vbeta and 13 Jbeta primers were used in PCR. Sequencing was performed with immunoSEQ multiplex PCR; in TCRdb, only in-frame clones are kept and a portion is missing. The table includes about 160,000 clones, about 81% detected once. Material: PBMCs. The receptors shown here come from a girl under 10 years old in good health and CMV-seropositive.

The genes are TRBV28 and TRBJ2-7; no reliable D call. With 5 bases removed from V and 4 bases from J, the gap between germline ends came to 24 bases. Germline V gene lookup returns CDR1 MDHEN and CDR2 SYDVKM. The CDR3 sequence is 17 residues long. Written as DNA, the CDR3 is TGTGCCAGCAGTCTCGCTCGATCGCGAACCTCTAAGTACGAGCAGTACTTC. Its protein product is CASSLARSRTSKYEQYF.

Note on this clone: Other DNA sequences in the same sample also yield this CDR3. The V call is TRBV5-1, the J call TRBJ2-3, with no clear D. The CDR3 contains 12 residues. The ends were cut back, 2 bases at V and 2 bases at J, with 3 bases in the middle. Per germline, CDR1 SGHRS and CDR2 YFSETQ. CDR3 in amino acids: CASSFNTDTQYF. In DNA, the CDR3 is TGCGCCAGCAGCTTTAACACAGATACGCAGTATTTT.

This chain uses TRBV4-1 with TRBJ2-5; D perhaps matches TRBD1 (5 bases). This CDR3 is built from 17 residues. Germline values: CDR1 MGHRA, CDR2 YSYEKL. V dropped 0 bases and J dropped 3 bases, with 17 bases sitting between them. CDR3 in DNA: TGCGCCAGCAGCCAAGATTCGTCAAGGGGTCCAGAAGAGACCCAGTACTTC. Residues: CASSQDSSRGPEETQYF.

Details on this clone: Within the sample, other DNA sequences also encode this same CDR3. The chain combines TRBV28 with TRBJ1-3, with D perhaps matching TRBD1 (5 bases). CDR3 length equals 14 residues. CDR1 is MDHEN, CDR2 SYDVKM, per germline. V lost 9 bases, J lost 2 bases, and 14 bases lay in between. CDR3 nucleotides: TGTGCCAGTTCCTTGGGAGGGGCTGGAAACACCATATATTTT. It codes for CASSLGGAGNTIYF.

This clone is a singleton in its sample. This rearrangement joins TRBV7-9 to TRBJ2-7; 11 bases are a match to TRBD2. CDR1 SEHNR and CDR2 FQNEAQ come from the germline V gene (reference sequence). This CDR3 is 16 amino acids long. The V and J ends lost 4 bases and 7 bases, in that order; junction bases with no gene match: 12. The CDR3 region is CASSSGPGTSGLEQYF. The CDR3 nucleotides read TGTGCCAGCAGCTCGGGGCCCGGGACTAGCGGATTAGAGCAGTACTTC.

The chain links TRBV11-2 to TRBJ2-2; D might be TRBD2 (5 bases). V lost 1 base and J lost 4, with 16 bases in between. Germline V gene data show CDR1 as SGHAT and CDR2 as FQNNGV. The CDR3 sequence is 17 residues long. CDR3 sequence: CASSLGGRGLSTGELFF. The CDR3 DNA is TGTGCCAGCAGCTTAGGGGGTCGAGGACTCTCCACCGGGGAGCTGTTTTTT. The variable domain in full, with the rest retrieved from reference TRBV11-2 and TRBJ2-2, is EAGVAQSPRYKIIEKRQSVAFWCNPISGHATLYWYQQILGQGPKLLIQFQNNGVVDDSQLPKDRFSAERLKGVDSTLKIQPAKLEDSAVYLCASSLGGRGLSTGELFFGEGSRLTVL.

The V call is TRBV6-5, the J call TRBJ2-7; D unclear. Looked up from germline, CDR1 is MNHEY and CDR2 is SVGAGI. There are 12 residues in the CDR3. Between the trimmed V and J ends, which lost 8 bases and 5 bases, there was a span of 13 bases. CDR3 bases: TGTGCCAGCGGTGGCCCCAGGCACGAGCAGTACTTC. It yields the protein CASGGPRHEQYF.

The J gene is TRBJ1-4, the V gene TRBV4-1, with a tentative D call TRBD1 (5 bases). Germline CDR1 is MGHRA and CDR2 is YSYEKL. The CDR3 consists of 18 residues. Trimming removed 0 bases from V and 8 bases from J, with 22 bases in between. The CDR3 coding sequence is TGCGCCAGCAGCCAAGAATTTAGTGGCAGGGTCGGTGAGGAAAAACTGTTTTTT. It yields the protein CASSQEFSGRVGEEKLFF.

This chain uses TRBV6-1 with TRBJ2-2; tentatively, D is TRBD2 (6 bases). Germline V gene data show CDR1 as MNHNS and CDR2 as SASEGT. The ends were cut back, 4 bases at V and 1 base at J, with 10 bases in the middle. The CDR3 consists of 15 residues. The CDR3 DNA reads TGTGCCAGCAGTGTTTTTAGCGGGAACACCGGGGAGCTGTTTTTT. It translates to CASSVFSGNTGELFF.

The V gene is TRBV2, the J gene TRBJ1-2; 8 bases are a match to TRBD1. This CDR3 has 12 residues. Germline lookup yields CDR1 SNHLY and CDR2 FYNNEI. With V trimmed by 6 bases and J by 7 bases, 4 bases remained unmatched. This chain's CDR3 is CASSDRGGGYTF. The CDR3, as DNA: TGTGCCAGCAGCGACAGGGGTGGTGGCTACACCTTC.

The chain couples TRBV6-1 to TRBJ2-7; TRBD2 matches at 10 bases. V shed 3 bases and J 3 bases; nucleotides not matched to a gene: 11. Germline lookup yields CDR1 MNHNS and CDR2 SASEGT. There are 17 residues in the CDR3. The CDR3 loop is CASSERLAGLFNYEQYF. The CDR3 DNA sequence: TGTGCCAGCAGTGAGAGACTAGCGGGCCTTTTTAACTACGAGCAGTACTTC.